The rows below give T cell receptor beta chains drawn from one sample of a study of lymphopenia after photon versus proton radiotherapy. Some clones are missing from TCRdb's copy, which holds only in-frame ones; the method was immunoSEQ multiplex PCR. Among 22,000 or so clones, roughly 86% were seen once, and the ten largest hold over 2.5%. The sequences come from peripheral blood, collected from a patient treated with photon-based radiotherapy. The receptors were sampled from a woman between 45 and 60 years old with pancreatic cancer. The CDR3 runs from the conserved cysteine through the conserved F or W. The order of the fields is V gene, D gene, J gene, clone size, CDR3 DNA, CDR3 protein. D genes are given only for firm matches. Rows may omit the clone size; those that give it use once, few, many or a size class.

V: TRBV6-1
D: TRBD1
J: TRBJ2-7
size: NA
DNA: TGTGCCAGCAGTGACCGACAGGGGGCAACCTACGAGCAGTACTTC
CDR3: CASSDRQGATYEQYF

V: TRBV5-4
D: NA
J: TRBJ2-7
size: NA
DNA: TGTGCCAGCAGCCTGGGACAATCCTACGAGCAGTACTTC
CDR3: CASSLGQSYEQYF

V: TRBV19
D: TRBD2
J: TRBJ2-7
size: NA
DNA: TGTGCCAGTAGCTTTAGCGGGTACGAGCAGTACTTC
CDR3: CASSFSGYEQYF

V: TRBV25-1
D: NA
J: TRBJ2-3
size: NA
DNA: TGTGCCAGCAGTGAAGGGCAGGGGAGCACAGATACGCAGTATTTT
CDR3: CASSEGQGSTDTQYF

V: TRBV27
D: TRBD2
J: TRBJ2-3
size: once
DNA: TGTGCCAGCAGTAAATATGGGACTAGCGGGAGTGATACGCAGTATTTT
CDR3: CASSKYGTSGSDTQYF

V: TRBV19
D: TRBD1
J: TRBJ1-5
size: NA
DNA: TGTGCCACCAAACAACAGGGGGGCAATCAGCCCCAGCATTTT
CDR3: CATKQQGGNQPQHF

V: TRBV11-2
D: NA
J: TRBJ1-1
size: NA
DNA: TGTGCCAGCACCCCTCGGGGGGGGACTGAAGCTTTCTTT
CDR3: CASTPRGGTEAFF

V: TRBV5-6
D: NA
J: TRBJ1-2
size: NA
DNA: TGTGCCAGCAGCTTTAATTCGAACTATGGCTACACCTTC
CDR3: CASSFNSNYGYTF

V: TRBV19
D: NA
J: TRBJ2-7
size: NA
DNA: TGTGCCAGCTCGGACGGGACCTACGAGCAGTACTTC
CDR3: CASSDGTYEQYF

V: TRBV19
D: TRBD2
J: TRBJ2-4
size: NA
DNA: TGTGCCAGTAGTATGCTAGCGGGGATTCAGTACTTC
CDR3: CASSMLAGIQYF

V: TRBV6-6
D: TRBD2
J: TRBJ2-3
size: NA
DNA: TGTGCCAGCAGCGCGGGACTAGCGGGAGGGAAAGATACGCAGTATTTT
CDR3: CASSAGLAGGKDTQYF

V: TRBV18
D: NA
J: TRBJ1-4
size: NA
DNA: TGTGCCAGCTCACCCCCGGGGAAAGAAAAACTGTTTTTT
CDR3: CASSPPGKEKLFF

V: TRBV19
D: TRBD1
J: TRBJ2-5
size: NA
DNA: TGTGCCAGTAGTAGACAGGGAAGGGGAGAGACCCAGTACTTC
CDR3: CASSRQGRGETQYF

V: TRBV18
D: TRBD1
J: TRBJ1-1
size: NA
DNA: TGTGCCAGCCGTACAGGGGGCGGCACTGAAGCTTTCTTT
CDR3: CASRTGGGTEAFF

V: TRBV20-1
D: NA
J: TRBJ1-2
size: NA
DNA: TGCAGTGCTAGAGTAGAGTATGGCTACACCTTC
CDR3: CSARVEYGYTF

V: TRBV20-1
D: NA
J: TRBJ1-1
size: NA
DNA: TGCAGTGCTAGGATGGGCACTGAAGCTTTCTTT
CDR3: CSARMGTEAFF

V: TRBV29-1
D: NA
J: TRBJ2-7
size: NA
DNA: TGCAGCGTTGAAGTAGAAACGGACCGGCGCTCCTACGAGCAGTACTTC
CDR3: CSVEVETDRRSYEQYF

V: TRBV28
D: NA
J: TRBJ2-2
size: NA
DNA: TGTGCCAGCAGTTTCTCGGGGCGACGGGCCGGGGAGCTGTTTTTT
CDR3: CASSFSGRRAGELFF

V: TRBV27
D: NA
J: TRBJ2-2
size: NA
DNA: TGTGCCAGCAGTCAAAATACCCTAGGTCGGAACACCGGGGAGCTGTTTTTT
CDR3: CASSQNTLGRNTGELFF

V: TRBV11-3
D: NA
J: TRBJ2-7
size: medium-sized
DNA: TGTGCCAGCAGTTCGGGAGAAGGGGAGCAGTACTTC
CDR3: CASSSGEGEQYF

V: TRBV19
D: TRBD1
J: TRBJ2-7
size: NA
DNA: TGTGCCAGTAGTGGGGACAGGGGGAAGGAGCAGTACTTC
CDR3: CASSGDRGKEQYF

V: TRBV7-2
D: NA
J: TRBJ2-1
size: once
DNA: TGTGCCAGCAGCACAGAGGCGGCCTCCTACAATGAGCAGTTCTTC
CDR3: CASSTEAASYNEQFF

V: TRBV9
D: TRBD2
J: TRBJ2-1
size: once
DNA: TGTGCCAGCAGCTCCGGGGGAGCGGGAGATTCCAATGAGCAGTTCTTC
CDR3: CASSSGGAGDSNEQFF

V: TRBV10-3
D: NA
J: TRBJ2-5
size: once
DNA: TGTGCCATCAGTGACGTGCAAGAGACCCAGTACTTC
CDR3: CAISDVQETQYF

V: TRBV28
D: TRBD1
J: TRBJ1-5
size: NA
DNA: TGTGCCAGCAGTCCCTCGGGACAGGGGCTTCAGCCCCAGCATTTT
CDR3: CASSPSGQGLQPQHF

V: TRBV5-4
D: NA
J: TRBJ1-1
size: NA
DNA: TGTGCCAGCAGCTTCGGTGACACTGAAGCTTTCTTT
CDR3: CASSFGDTEAFF

V: TRBV5-1
D: NA
J: TRBJ2-3
size: NA
DNA: TGCGCCAGCAGCTTGGGGGCCGGGACTAGCACAGATACGCAGTATTTT
CDR3: CASSLGAGTSTDTQYF

V: TRBV18
D: NA
J: TRBJ2-1
size: NA
DNA: TGTGCCAGCTCACCACCGGGACGATCCTACAATGAGCAGTTCTTC
CDR3: CASSPPGRSYNEQFF

V: TRBV7-2
D: TRBD2
J: TRBJ2-3
size: NA
DNA: TGTGCCAGCAGCCCGACGAGACTAGCGGGAGTCGCAGATACGCAGTATTTT
CDR3: CASSPTRLAGVADTQYF

V: TRBV13
D: TRBD2
J: TRBJ2-1
size: NA
DNA: TGTGCCAGCAGCTTAGGACTAGCGGGAGGTAATGAGCAGTTCTTC
CDR3: CASSLGLAGGNEQFF

V: TRBV9
D: TRBD1
J: TRBJ2-5
size: once
DNA: TGTGCCAGCAGCGTTGATAGACAGGGCCAAGAGACCCAGTACTTC
CDR3: CASSVDRQGQETQYF

V: TRBV7-9
D: TRBD1
J: TRBJ2-2
size: NA
DNA: TGTGCCAGCAGCCGGGGACAGGGTCGCACCGGGGAGCTGTTTTTT
CDR3: CASSRGQGRTGELFF

V: TRBV2
D: NA
J: TRBJ1-3
size: NA
DNA: TGTGCCAGCGCGGCGCAGGATGGAAACACCATATATTTT
CDR3: CASAAQDGNTIYF

V: TRBV28
D: NA
J: TRBJ2-3
size: NA
DNA: TGTGCCAGCAACCGGGGGCCATGGCCAGATACGCAGTATTTT
CDR3: CASNRGPWPDTQYF

V: TRBV2
D: TRBD1
J: TRBJ1-4
size: NA
DNA: TGTGCCAGCAGGGCACCCAGGGGGCCGGGTGAAAAACTGTTTTTT
CDR3: CASRAPRGPGEKLFF

V: TRBV6-5
D: TRBD1
J: TRBJ1-1
size: NA
DNA: TGTGCCAGCGAGTTAATACAGGGGAGAACTGAAGCTTTCTTT
CDR3: CASELIQGRTEAFF

V: TRBV9
D: TRBD1
J: TRBJ1-1
size: NA
DNA: TGTGCCAGCAGCGTGGGACAGCTGAACACTGAAGCTTTCTTT
CDR3: CASSVGQLNTEAFF

V: TRBV25-1
D: NA
J: TRBJ2-7
size: NA
DNA: TGTGCCAGCAGTGAATTACTGGGCGAGCAGTACTTC
CDR3: CASSELLGEQYF

V: TRBV4-3
D: TRBD2
J: TRBJ2-3
size: NA
DNA: TGCGCCAGCAGCCAAGAGGCTAGCGGGATGGTAGATACGCAGTATTTT
CDR3: CASSQEASGMVDTQYF

V: TRBV7-6
D: NA
J: TRBJ2-1
size: NA
DNA: TGTGCCAGCAGCCTAGGCGGGTGGTCGGGCAATGAGCAGTTCTTC
CDR3: CASSLGGWSGNEQFF

V: TRBV29-1
D: NA
J: TRBJ2-1
size: NA
DNA: TGCAGCGTTGAAGAACTCGGCACCCTCTTATACAATGAGCAGTTCTTC
CDR3: CSVEELGTLLYNEQFF

V: TRBV6-5
D: TRBD1
J: TRBJ2-7
size: NA
DNA: TGTGCCAGCAGTTACGAAACAGGGGGCCTTGGGGAGCAGTACTTC
CDR3: CASSYETGGLGEQYF

V: TRBV7-7
D: TRBD2
J: TRBJ2-2
size: few
DNA: TGTGCCAGCACTCTACTAGCGGGGGGAACCGGGGAGCTGTTTTTT
CDR3: CASTLLAGGTGELFF

V: TRBV4-1
D: TRBD2
J: TRBJ2-7
size: NA
DNA: TGCGCCAGCAGCCAAGAAGCCAGCGGGACTACCTACGAGCAGTACTTC
CDR3: CASSQEASGTTYEQYF

V: TRBV6-5
D: NA
J: TRBJ1-6
size: NA
DNA: TGTGCCAGCAGTTACCAGGTATTCCTAATCTCACCCCTCCACTTT
CDR3: CASSYQVFLISPLHF

V: TRBV19
D: TRBD2
J: TRBJ2-3
size: NA
DNA: TGTGCCAGTAGTATCCGCGGGACTAGCGGTACTAGCACAGATACGCAGTATTTT
CDR3: CASSIRGTSGTSTDTQYF

V: TRBV5-1
D: NA
J: TRBJ1-4
size: NA
DNA: TGCGCCAGCAGCTGGGGGGAAACTAATGAAAAACTGTTTTTT
CDR3: CASSWGETNEKLFF

V: TRBV27
D: NA
J: TRBJ2-6
size: NA
DNA: TGTGCCAGCAGTTTTTTAGCTGGGGCCAACGTCCTGACTTTC
CDR3: CASSFLAGANVLTF

V: TRBV7-2
D: NA
J: TRBJ1-4
size: few
DNA: TGTGCCAGCAGCTTACGGAGGAATGAAAAACTGTTTTTT
CDR3: CASSLRRNEKLFF

V: TRBV11-3
D: TRBD2
J: TRBJ2-1
size: NA
DNA: TGTGCCAGCAGCCCCTGGGCTAGCGGGCCCAATGAGCAGTTCTTC
CDR3: CASSPWASGPNEQFF

V: TRBV6-5
D: NA
J: TRBJ1-1
size: NA
DNA: TGTGCCAGCAGTTACTCGGCCGGTGAAGCTTTCTTT
CDR3: CASSYSAGEAFF

V: TRBV27
D: NA
J: TRBJ2-5
size: NA
DNA: TGTGCCAGCAGTGGCGGGCCAGGGGAAGAGACCCAGTACTTC
CDR3: CASSGGPGEETQYF

V: TRBV4-3
D: TRBD1
J: TRBJ1-5
size: NA
DNA: TGCGCCAGCAGCCAGGGAGCAGGGGGTCTGGAGCCCCAGCATTTT
CDR3: CASSQGAGGLEPQHF

V: TRBV28
D: NA
J: TRBJ2-7
size: NA
DNA: TGTGCCAGCAGTCAGCCACGTTCAGGGTCCTACGAGCAGTACTTC
CDR3: CASSQPRSGSYEQYF